This T cell receptor (beta chain) is drawn from a study of shared clonotypes between healthy human individuals. The overall study: Per donor, CD8 memory used one plate, CD8 naive used two, CD4 memory used three and CD4 naive used three.

The CDR3 extends over 15 amino acids. Trimming removed 2 bases from V and 3 bases from J, with 14 bases in between. The germline V gene encodes CDR1 MNHEY and CDR2 SMNVEV (reference sequence). As defined, naive CD8 cells were CD45RO-negative and positively selected for CCR7, with terminally differentiated effector memory CD45RA+ cells excluded. Comments on this clone: What it recognizes is unknown.

Study results and caveats: There were few donors, and this limited the genetic and exposure-history diversity represented. Of the naive CD4 clonotypes, roughly 5.2% were shared across a handful of donors.

The test was conducted at deep level. Assay used: immunoSEQ multiplex PCR; TCRdb lists only in-frame clones, some missing. The table includes about 2.1 million clones, around 93% detected once. The sample was naive CD8+ T cells from PBMCs. This sequence originates from a man in his late teens or twenties in good health. Some clones in this sample may be carry-over from other donors' samples. This chain uses TRBV27 with TRBJ2-7, with a possible D match to TRBD2 (6 bases). DNA of the CDR3: TGTGCCAGCAGTTTAGGTGGAGGGATAGGCTACGAGCAGTACTTC. It codes for CASSLGGGIGYEQYF.